The 28 T cell receptor beta chains below all came from one sample that was sequenced in a study of control samples from healthy donors and cancer patients (dated by TCRdb to 2018 to 2021). Libraries came from the immunoSEQ multiplex PCR assay. TCRdb took this table from immuneACCESS and kept in-frame rearrangements with V and J called. Such tables lack part of the clones; where checked against another copy, unresolved V genes explain under half of the gap, and the rest is unexplained. In this sample the table shows about 180,000 clones, 90% of which occur a single time. The ten largest clonotypes hold approximately 1.4% of the sample. The sample was blood. All receptors come from a woman in her 50s in good health.

V is TRBV27 and J is TRBJ2-4; maybe TRBD2 (7 bases). The CDR3 spans 14 residues. Germline assignment: CDR1 MNHEY and CDR2 SMNVEV (reference sequence). With 1 base removed from V and 8 bases from J, the gap between germline ends came to 12 bases. This chain's CDR3 is CASSLLGGRDIQYF. DNA for the CDR3: TGTGCCAGCAGTTTATTGGGGGGGCGGGACATTCAGTACTTC.

The chain recombines TRBV6-5 with TRBJ1-2, with TRBD1 as a possible D gene (5 bases). CDR1 and CDR2 from the germline V gene are MNHEY and SVGAGI. V was trimmed by 2 bases and J by 4 bases, leaving 11 bases between them. The CDR3 length is 14 residues. The chain's CDR3 is CASSYGQGSYGYTF. DNA of the CDR3: TGTGCCAGCAGTTACGGGCAGGGATCCTATGGCTACACCTTC.

This clone was recorded many times. The CDR3, as DNA: TGTGCCAGCAGCGCAACCCCGGACAGTACCGGGGAGCTGTTTTTT. It yields the protein CASSATPDSTGELFF. The chain couples TRBV13 to TRBJ2-2, with D possibly matching TRBD1 (6 bases). Trimming cost V 5 bases and J 5 bases, with 15 bases left between them. The CDR3 is made up of 15 amino acids. Germline values: CDR1 PRHDT, CDR2 FYEKMQ (reference sequence).

The chain employs TRBV7-9 and TRBJ2-5, with 7 bases that match TRBD2. J was trimmed by 5 bases and V by 5 bases; bases with no gene match: 11. The CDR3 length is 15 residues. Germline lookup yields CDR1 SEHNR and CDR2 FQNEAQ (reference sequence). The CDR3 sequence is CASSPAGLVPETQYF. Here the CDR3 DNA reads TGTGCCAGCAGCCCTGCTGGACTAGTTCCCGAGACCCAGTACTTC.

Only one count was recorded for this clone. The DNA of the CDR3 is TGTGCCAGCTCACCGGGACAAGAAACCGGGGAGCTGTTTTTT. It codes for CASSPGQETGELFF. The chain links TRBV18 to TRBJ2-2; weak D call: TRBD1 (6 bases). Deletions cut 3 bases from V and 5 bases from J, with 10 bases between. The CDR3 runs 14 residues. Germline loops: CDR1 KGHSH, CDR2 LQKENI.

The chain joins TRBV24-1 to TRBJ2-5, with 7 bases matching TRBD2. J gave up 4 bases and V 9 bases, and 13 bases lay outside the gene matches. Germline CDR1 KGHDR, CDR2 SFDVKD. The CDR3 loop spans 15 amino acids. The CDR3 DNA follows: TGTGCCACCGGAAAATGGGAGGGAGTAAGAGAGACCCAGTACTTC. Translation gives CATGKWEGVRETQYF.

The V gene is TRBV5-1, the J gene TRBJ1-5, with D perhaps matching TRBD1 (5 bases). Germline CDR1 reads SGHRS; CDR2 reads YFSETQ. This CDR3 region has 15 residues. The V and J ends lost 1 base and 7 bases respectively, with 15 bases between them. CDR3 in DNA: TGCGCCAGCAGCTTGTTAGGACACGAGGGACAGCCCCAGCATTTT. Translation gives CASSLLGHEGQPQHF.

The chain uses TRBV6-5 and TRBJ1-2; 7 bases agree with TRBD1. Losses at the gene ends were 9 bases for V and 4 bases for J; bases not matched to a gene: 8. The germline CDR1 and CDR2 sequences are MNHEY and SVGAGI. The CDR3 consists of 13 residues. CDR3 nucleotide sequence: TGTGCCAGTCAAGAGGGGGCCCGCTATGGCTACACCTTC. Translated: CASQEGARYGYTF.

This clone appeared once. The chain links TRBV11-3 to TRBJ2-7; 10 positions match TRBD2. The CDR3 contains 16 residues. The J segment lost 2 bases and the V segment lost 2 bases, leaving 6 bases of the junction unmatched. Germline V gene sequence: CDR1 SGHNT, CDR2 YENEEA. The CDR3 coding sequence is TGTGCCAGCAGCTTATCTGGTCTAGCGGGGGCCTACGAGCAGTACTTC. Amino acids: CASSLSGLAGAYEQYF.

The chain has TRBV14 and TRBJ1-6, with D unclear. The germline gives CDR1 SGHDN, CDR2 FVKESK. The CDR3 loop spans 14 amino acids. With 0 bases removed from V and 9 bases from J, the gap between germline ends came to 9 bases. The CDR3 DNA reads as TGTGCCAGCAGCCAAGAAGTGCGTAGTTCACCCCTCCACTTT. It specifies CASSQEVRSSPLHF.

The CDR3 protein is CASSSAASHFYNSPLHF. In DNA, the CDR3 is TGTGCCAGCAGCTCCGCGGCGAGTCACTTTTATAATTCACCCCTCCACTTT. The chain recombines TRBV5-6 with TRBJ1-6; D is uncertain. Germline V gene data show CDR1 as SGHDT and CDR2 as YYEEEE. The CDR3 has 17 amino acids. The V and J ends lost 3 bases and 4 bases respectively, with 17 bases between them.

The chain carries TRBV18 and TRBJ2-1, with 8 bases aligning to TRBD2. Per germline, CDR1 KGHSH and CDR2 LQKENI. Germline trimming cut 2 bases from V and 4 bases from J; bases unmatched to any gene: 13. This CDR3 has 18 amino acids. The CDR3 DNA sequence: TGTGCCAGCTCACCAAGGGGGGTGACGGCGGGAGGATACAATGAGCAGTTCTTC. Amino acid sequence: CASSPRGVTAGGYNEQFF.

V gene TRBV9 combines with J gene TRBJ2-1, with D possibly matching TRBD2 (6 bases). The germline V gene has CDR1 SGDLS and CDR2 YYNGEE. Trimming removed 0 bases from V and 9 bases from J, with 19 bases in between. This CDR3 spans 16 amino acids. The CDR3 reads CASSVDTSRKRGEQFF. The CDR3 DNA sequence: TGTGCCAGCAGCGTAGACACTAGCCGTAAGAGAGGTGAGCAGTTCTTC.

J is TRBJ1-4 and V is TRBV28, with 7 bases identical to TRBD1. The germline V gene has CDR1 MDHEN and CDR2 SYDVKM. CDR3 length: 14 amino acids. Unmatched junction bases numbered 6, after V lost 5 bases and J lost 6 bases. CDR3 sequence (DNA): TGTGCCAGCAGTCGTACAGGGGCGGATGAAAAACTGTTTTTT. Protein product: CASSRTGADEKLFF.

The genes are TRBV3-1 (or the pseudogene TRBV3-2) and TRBJ2-5; the match to TRBD2 covers 10 bases. Germline V lookup: CDR1 LGHDT, CDR2 YNNKEL (reference sequence). Trimming at V came to 1 base and at J to 5 bases, leaving 13 bases not matched to a gene. The CDR3 totals 18 residues. The CDR3 here is CASSQVLSSGGPRETQYF. Written as DNA, the CDR3 is TGTGCCAGCAGCCAAGTTCTTTCTAGCGGGGGTCCGAGGGAGACCCAGTACTTC.

This chain links TRBV12-3 or TRBV12-4 with TRBJ2-3; 7 bases are a match to TRBD1. J lost 1 base, V lost 7 bases, and 2 bases had no gene match. This CDR3 is 13 amino acids long. The chain's CDR3 is CASTTGGTDTQYF. The CDR3 coding sequence is TGTGCCAGCACCACAGGGGGCACAGATACGCAGTATTTT.

The chain has TRBV3-1 (or the pseudogene TRBV3-2) and TRBJ1-2, with TRBD1 matching over 9 bases. The germline CDR1 and CDR2 sequences are LGHDT and YNNKEL (reference sequence). CDR3 size: 14 residues. V lost 6 bases and J lost 7; bases outside the gene matches: 9. CDR3 nucleotide sequence: TGTGCCAGCAGACCAAGACAGGGGGTTGGTGGCTACACCTTC. Its protein product is CASRPRQGVGGYTF.

The chain is built from TRBV7-6 and TRBJ2-7; D call uncertain. V was pared by 1 base and J by 5 bases, with 9 bases between. CDR3 length: 13 amino acids. The germline V gene has CDR1 SGHVS and CDR2 FNYEAQ. CDR3 sequence reads: CASSLEVRHEQYF. CDR3 DNA: TGTGCCAGCAGCTTAGAAGTGAGACACGAGCAGTACTTC.

The chain employs TRBV7-3 and TRBJ2-1; D is possibly TRBD1 or TRBD2 (5 bases each). V was trimmed by 1 base and J by 7 bases, leaving 11 bases between them. Germline V gene sequence: CDR1 SGHTA, CDR2 FQGTGA. The length of the CDR3 is 14 residues. The CDR3 here is CASSLMGPGNEQFF. The CDR3, as DNA: TGTGCCAGCAGCTTAATGGGACCTGGGAATGAGCAGTTCTTC.

This chain uses TRBV27 with TRBJ1-1; D may be TRBD1 (5 bases). V gave up 8 bases and J gave up 1 base, with 17 bases separating them. Germline V gene lookup returns CDR1 MNHEY and CDR2 SMNVEV (reference sequence). The CDR3 covers 15 residues. CDR3 sequence: CASAPWGLQNTEAFF. The CDR3 nucleotides are TGTGCCAGCGCGCCGTGGGGACTTCAGAACACTGAAGCTTTCTTT.

The V call is TRBV13, the J call TRBJ2-2, with D tentatively TRBD2 (6 bases). Looked up from germline, CDR1 is PRHDT and CDR2 is FYEKMQ (reference sequence). Trimming took 4 bases from V and 5 from J, leaving 11 bases between them. The CDR3 totals 14 residues. The CDR3 sequence is CASSSYRETGELFF. CDR3 in DNA: TGTGCCAGCAGCTCATACCGGGAGACCGGGGAGCTGTTTTTT.

CDR3 DNA sequence: TGCGCCAGCAGCTTGGGCGGGACAGGGATCACAGATACGCAGTATTTT. Protein: CASSLGGTGITDTQYF. The chain employs TRBV5-1 and TRBJ2-3, with 9 nucleotides matching TRBD1. From germline, CDR1 is SGHRS and CDR2 YFSETQ. The CDR3 totals 16 residues. Unmatched junction bases numbered 4, after V lost 0 bases and J lost 2 bases.

The gene calls are TRBV19 and TRBJ1-3; unclear D gene. The CDR3 runs to 15 residues. Per germline, CDR1 LNHDA and CDR2 SQIVND (reference sequence). V was cut by 6 bases and J by 0 bases, with 12 bases left in between. The CDR3 nucleotides read TGTGCCAGTAGGCCGGACCGACTCTCTGGAAACACCATATATTTT. Encoded protein: CASRPDRLSGNTIYF.

The J gene is TRBJ1-1, the V gene TRBV25-1; 9 bases match TRBD1. The CDR3 is 14 residues long. The germline gives CDR1 MGHDK, CDR2 SYGVNS. Trimming cost V 6 bases and J 12 bases; bases outside gene matches: 14. The CDR3: CASSATGGAGVTFF. In DNA form, the CDR3 reads TGTGCCAGCAGCGCTACAGGGGGCGCCGGCGTAACTTTCTTT.

The chain recombines TRBV12-3 or TRBV12-4 with TRBJ1-5; D may be TRBD1 (6 bases). Trimming left V 3 bases short and J 11 bases short, with 14 bases between. The CDR3 has 13 residues. For the CDR3, the DNA is TGTGCCAGCAGTTTTTCCGGGGGGCAAGCCCAGCATTTT. Protein: CASSFSGGQAQHF.

The gene calls are TRBV6-2 or TRBV6-3 and TRBJ2-7; maybe TRBD2 (6 bases). Looked up from germline, CDR1 is MNHEY and CDR2 is SVGEGT. Trimming removed 2 bases from V and 0 bases from J, with 14 bases in between. CDR3 length: 16 residues. CDR3 nucleotide sequence: TGTGCCAGCAGTTACCGCGGGATCAAGAACTCCTACGAGCAGTACTTC. The encoded protein is CASSYRGIKNSYEQYF.

The chain carries TRBV9 and TRBJ2-3; D may correspond to TRBD1 or TRBD2 (5 bases each). Looked up from germline, CDR1 is SGDLS and CDR2 is YYNGEE. The V gene lost 0 bases and the J gene lost 2 bases, with 7 bases spanning the gap. The CDR3 is made up of 14 amino acids. The CDR3 is CASSVGDVTDTQYF. In DNA form, the CDR3 reads TGTGCCAGCAGCGTAGGGGACGTCACAGATACGCAGTATTTT.

In this sample, this clone turned up once. The genes are TRBV28 and TRBJ1-3; D gene ambiguous. The CDR3 runs 14 residues. V was cut by 5 bases and J by 0 bases, with 8 bases left in between. The V gene's germline CDR1 is MDHEN and CDR2 SYDVKM. The CDR3: CASSINNSGNTIYF. CDR3 in DNA: TGTGCCAGCAGTATTAACAACTCTGGAAACACCATATATTTT.